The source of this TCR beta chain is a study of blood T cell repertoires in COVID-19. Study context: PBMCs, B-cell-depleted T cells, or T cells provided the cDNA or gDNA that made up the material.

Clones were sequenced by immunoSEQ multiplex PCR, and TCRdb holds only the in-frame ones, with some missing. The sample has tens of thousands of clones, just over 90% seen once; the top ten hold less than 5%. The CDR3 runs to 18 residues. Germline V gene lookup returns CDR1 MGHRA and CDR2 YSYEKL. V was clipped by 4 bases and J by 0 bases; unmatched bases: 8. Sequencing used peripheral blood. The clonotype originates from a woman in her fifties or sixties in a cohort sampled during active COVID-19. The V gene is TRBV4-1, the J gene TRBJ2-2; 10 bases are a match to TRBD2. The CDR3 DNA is TGCGCCAGCAGCCGACAACCCCTAGCGGGGGCGAACACCGGGGAGCTGTTTTTT. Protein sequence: CASSRQPLAGANTGELFF.